Below, 15 T cell receptor beta chains from the same sample are listed, as sequenced in a study of tumor and adjacent non-tumor tissue in lung cancer listed by TCRdb under 2018. RNA was extracted from bulk unsorted tissue and checked for quality with a NanoDrop ND-1000 and an Agilent 2100. The library was obtained by multiplex PCR. The listed sequencing device is Illumina HiSeq 2500. TCRbeta libraries were built by three rounds of nested PCR using primers (Table S4), following protocols modified from ARM-PCR. Using fastp at Q25 and MiXCR, TCRdb reprocessed the public reads and kept productive beta chains. For every CDR3 protein sequence, its rows merge into one entry that carries the most common genes and DNA. In all, the sample holds 65,000 to 95,000 distinct CDR3 sequences, and around 80% of those were seen once. About an eighth of the sample is held by the ten biggest clonotypes. The sequenced sample was lung tumor tissue. These receptor sequences come from a woman between 45 and 60 years old with non-small cell lung cancer.

Details on this clonotype: At one end the junction does not follow the germline gene, possibly because of a read error. V gene TRBV4-1 combines with J gene TRBJ1-1, with a weak D call TRBD1 (5 bases). The CDR3 covers 16 residues. CDR1 is MGHRA and CDR2 is YSYEKL in the germline V gene. The CDR3 reads CTSSQDLYRWNTEALF. CDR3 DNA sequence: TGCACCAGCAGCCAAGATTTGTACAGGTGGAACACTGAAGCTTTGTTT.

Points on this clonotype: One end of the junction is discordant with germline, which a read error may explain. CDR3 sequence reads: CSVDSPRGELFF. As DNA, the CDR3 is TGCAGCGTTGACAGTCCGCGCGGGGAACTGTTTTTT. The rearrangement joins TRBV29-1 to TRBJ2-2; D is possibly TRBD2 (6 bases). Germline-derived CDR1 and CDR2 are SQVTM and ANQGSEA. This CDR3 is 12 amino acids long.

With respect to this clonotype: The germline gene is not matched at one end of the junction; a read error may be the cause. V gene TRBV5-4 combines with J gene TRBJ2-3; D is uncertain. The CDR3 runs 13 residues. Germline values: CDR1 SGHNT, CDR2 YYREEE (reference sequence). Here the CDR3 DNA reads TGTACCAGCATCGAAACTGGCACAGATACGCAGTATTTT. This encodes CTSIETGTDTQYF.

With respect to this clonotype: The conserved phenylalanine or tryptophan normally closing the CDR3 is absent here, so this likely arose from a read error. V usage is TRBV6-5 and J usage is TRBJ1-1, with a possible D match to TRBD1 (5 bases). CDR1 and CDR2 (germline): MNHEY, SVGAGI. CDR3 size: 12 residues. The V end lost 6 bases, the J end lost 6 bases, and 11 bases lay between the germline ends. CDR3 DNA sequence: TGTGCCAGCAGCCTCAGGGAGGCTGAAGCTTTCGTT. It encodes CASSLREAEAFV.

With regard to this clonotype: An end of the junction differs from the germline gene, which may be a read error. V and J are TRBV20-1 and TRBJ2-1; maybe TRBD2 (6 bases). CDR3 length: 19 amino acids. Germline assignment: CDR1 DFQATT and CDR2 SNEGSKA (reference sequence). The CDR3 DNA reads TGCAGTGTTAGAGATAATGGCGGCGGCTTGAGCGGGTGGTGGGATGAGCAGTTGTTC. It specifies CSVRDNGGGLSGWWDEQLF.

Details on this clonotype: This may arise from a read error, as a much more abundant clone is one base away. The V gene is TRBV4-2, the J gene TRBJ2-5, with 10 bases aligning to TRBD2. CDR3 size: 16 residues. From germline, CDR1 is LGHNA and CDR2 YNFKEQ. The CDR3 sequence: CASNQLLAGNQEAQYF. CDR3 bases: TGTGCCAGCAACCAATTACTAGCGGGGAACCAAGAGGCCCAGTACTTC.

With respect to this clonotype: One end of the junction does not line up with germline, which may come from a read error. The chain uses TRBV20-1 and TRBJ2-3, with D perhaps TRBD1 or TRBD2 (5 bases each). The germline CDR1 and CDR2 sequences are DFQATT and SNEGSKA (reference sequence). The CDR3 contains 16 residues. This CDR3 reads CSANRPPGRCTDTHYF. The CDR3 DNA follows: TGCAGTGCTAACCGACCCCCGGGACGATGCACAGATACGCATTATTTT.

On this clonotype: An end of the junction differs from the germline gene, which may be a read error. V gene TRBV6-2 or TRBV6-3 combines with J gene TRBJ2-7; the match to TRBD1 covers 7 bases. This CDR3 spans 14 amino acids. Germline assignment: CDR1 MNHEY and CDR2 SVGEGT. CDR3 in amino acids: CVSTPTGNWYEQYF. CDR3 bases: TGTGTCAGCACCCCGACAGGGAATTGGTACGAGCAGTACTTC.

CDR3 sequence (DNA): TGTGCCAGCAGTTTAACTGGCGAAAGGCAGACCCAGCATTTT. Translation: CASSLTGERQTQHF. This rearrangement joins TRBV28 to TRBJ1-5, with no clear D. Per the germline V gene, CDR1 is MDHEN and CDR2 is SYDVKM. V was trimmed by 2 bases and J by 11 bases, leaving 16 bases between them. The CDR3 consists of 14 residues.

Worth noting for this clonotype: The CDR3 carries no conserved terminal phenylalanine or tryptophan, so it likely arises from a read error. CDR3 coding DNA: TGCAGTGCTAGAGACAACTACGAGCAGTTCTCC. It codes for CSARDNYEQFS. The V call is TRBV20-1, the J call TRBJ2-7; D unclear. The J call may not be correct, given that the DNA end is closer to TRBJ2-1. CDR3 length: 11 residues. Germline CDR1 reads DFQATT; CDR2 reads SNEGSKA (reference sequence).

Worth noting for this clonotype: A read error may account for a junction end that differs from germline. The chain joins TRBV5-6 to TRBJ1-1; D call uncertain. The germline V gene has CDR1 SGHDT and CDR2 YYEEEE. There are 13 residues in the CDR3. DNA of the CDR3: TGTGTCAGCAGCTTGCCCGGGAACACTCAAGCTTTCTTT. Translated, it gives CVSSLPGNTQAFF.

Note on this clonotype: At one end the junction does not follow the germline gene, possibly because of a read error. V is TRBV20-1 and J is TRBJ2-1; TRBD2 matches 11 bases. The CDR3 covers 18 residues. CDR1 and CDR2 (germline): DFQATT, SNEGSKA (reference sequence). In DNA form, the CDR3 reads TGCAGTGCTACAGATGGTACTAGCGGGAGAACGAGGGGCAATGAGCAGTTATTC. This translates into CSATDGTSGRTRGNEQLF.

On this clonotype: The junction departs from the called germline gene at one end, perhaps through a read error. CDR3 coding DNA: TGTGCCAGCGGCTTAGCGATGGGACCGAACTATGGCTGCACCTTC. Protein: CASGLAMGPNYGCTF. The V call is TRBV7-2, the J call TRBJ1-2, with D tentatively TRBD1 (5 bases). The CDR3 is 15 residues long. Per the germline V gene, CDR1 is SGHTA and CDR2 is FQGNSA.

The V gene is TRBV29-1, the J gene TRBJ1-2; D is undetermined. Looked up from germline, CDR1 is SQVTM and CDR2 is ANQGSEA. Between the trimmed V and J ends, which lost 4 bases and 4 bases, there was a span of 13 bases. CDR3 length: 13 residues. The CDR3 DNA is TGCAGCGTTGCAGGTGGTCGTCGCTATGGCTACACCTTC. Amino acids: CSVAGGRRYGYTF.

In regard to this clonotype: Sequence at one end of the junction differs from germline and may be a read error. V usage is TRBV6-2 or TRBV6-3 and J usage is TRBJ2-7; D remains ambiguous. Germline loops: CDR1 MNHEY, CDR2 SVGEGT. The CDR3 extends over 15 amino acids. For the CDR3, the DNA is TGTGCCAGCCGTTACTCGTGGGCCACCTCCTACGAGCAGTACTTC. Its protein product is CASRYSWATSYEQYF.